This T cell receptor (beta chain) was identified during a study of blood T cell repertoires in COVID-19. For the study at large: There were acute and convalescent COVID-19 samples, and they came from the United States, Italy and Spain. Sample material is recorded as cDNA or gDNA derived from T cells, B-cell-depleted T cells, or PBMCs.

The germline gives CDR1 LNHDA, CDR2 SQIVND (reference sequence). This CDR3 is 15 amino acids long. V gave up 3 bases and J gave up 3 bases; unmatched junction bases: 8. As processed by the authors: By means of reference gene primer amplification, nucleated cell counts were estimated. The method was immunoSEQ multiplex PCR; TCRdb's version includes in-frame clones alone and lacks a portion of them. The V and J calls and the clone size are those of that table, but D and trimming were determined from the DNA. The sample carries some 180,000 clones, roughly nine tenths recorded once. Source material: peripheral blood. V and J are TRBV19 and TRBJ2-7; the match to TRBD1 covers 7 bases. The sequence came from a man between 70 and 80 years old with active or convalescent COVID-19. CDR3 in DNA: TGTGCCAGTAGTATCCCAGGACAGGCAATCTACGAGCAGTACTTC. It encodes CASSIPGQAIYEQYF.